These 26 T cell receptor beta chains share one sample of origin, sequenced in a study of metastatic and nonmetastatic thyroid tumors. No patient had received any treatment before thyroid surgery. TCRdb reassembled clones from the PCR reads with MiXCR. The sample lists about 16,000 clones, under 30% occurring once. The sequencing sample was made of adjacent normal tissue. These receptors were taken from a female donor with papillary thyroid cancer or a benign thyroid nodule (not recorded which). Some clones in this sample may be carry-over from other donors' samples.

This clone turned up a few times. The V gene is TRBV5-1, the J gene TRBJ1-1; no definite D call. Per germline, CDR1 SGHRS and CDR2 YFSETQ. The CDR3 consists of 13 residues. V lost 3 bases and J lost 3, with 9 bases in between. In DNA, the CDR3 is TGCGCCAGCAGCTCGCGTTGGTACACTGAAGCTTTCTTT. This sequence encodes CASSSRWYTEAFF.

The chain is built from TRBV6-1 and TRBJ2-1, with D perhaps matching TRBD2 (5 bases). Trimming took off 10 bases at V and 4 bases at J, with 14 bases between the two ends. CDR3 length: 13 residues. Germline loops: CDR1 MNHNS, CDR2 SASEGT. CDR3 DNA sequence: TGTGCCACCGCGAGATCGGGGTACAATGAGCAGTTCTTC. Translating gives CATARSGYNEQFF.

This clone was picked up many times. The V gene is TRBV6-1, the J gene TRBJ2-7, with D tentatively TRBD2 (6 bases). The V end was cut by 5 bases, the J end by 0 bases, with 14 bases between. The germline V gene encodes CDR1 MNHNS and CDR2 SASEGT. This CDR3 has 15 amino acids. The CDR3 DNA follows: TGTGCCAGCAGTCTTCTTAGCGGAGCCTCCTACGAGCAGTACTTC. This translates into CASSLLSGASYEQYF.

The chain joins TRBV6-4 to TRBJ1-1; D is unresolved. Trimming took off 6 bases at V and 2 bases at J, with 10 bases between the two ends. The CDR3 contains 13 residues. Germline lookup yields CDR1 MRHNA and CDR2 SNTAGT. The chain's CDR3 is CASRYLLNTEAFF. CDR3 nucleotide sequence: TGTGCCAGCAGATACCTCCTAAACACTGAAGCTTTCTTT.

This clone was seen more than once but under ten times. The rearrangement links TRBV6-1 to TRBJ2-7; 7 bases align to TRBD2. The CDR3 is 12 residues long. Unmatched junction bases numbered 10, after V lost 9 bases and J lost 8 bases. The V gene's germline CDR1 is MNHNS and CDR2 SASEGT. In nucleotides, the CDR3 is TGTGCCAGTAGACAACCGGGGGGTAAGCAGTACTTC. Protein: CASRQPGGKQYF.

The V call is TRBV27, the J call TRBJ2-5; the D gene is possibly TRBD1 (6 bases). V lost 1 base to trimming and J lost 4 bases, with 10 bases between them. The CDR3 extends over 14 amino acids. Germline CDR1 is MNHEY and CDR2 is SMNVEV (reference sequence). In DNA form, the CDR3 reads TGTGCCAGCAGTTTATATGGGGGCGGAGAGACCCAGTACTTC. Residues: CASSLYGGGETQYF.

A few counts support this clone. One end of the junction does not line up with germline, which may come from a read error. The CDR3 sequence is CASSFSGQGWYVYTF. In DNA, the CDR3 is TGTGCCAGCAGTTTCTCGGGACAGGGATGGTATGTCTACACCTTC. The genes are TRBV6-5 and TRBJ1-2, with 9 bases matching TRBD1. Germline-derived CDR1 and CDR2 are MNHEY and SVGAGI. The CDR3 loop spans 15 amino acids.

This clone has only a few counts. The junction differs from germline at one of its ends, possibly a read error. Other DNA sequences in the sample encode the same CDR3. This chain connects TRBV6-1 to TRBJ1-1, with a weak D call TRBD1 (6 bases). The CDR3 extends over 15 amino acids. The germline CDR1 and CDR2 sequences are MNHNS and SASEGT. CDR3 DNA sequence: TGTGCCAGCAGTACTGAATACAGGGCGAACACTGAAGCCTTCTTT. Translating it yields CASSTEYRANTEAFF.

Judged by abundance, this clone is large (0.1 to 1%). Other DNA sequences of this sample code for an identical CDR3. This chain uses TRBV20-1 with TRBJ2-5, with a possible D match to TRBD2 (6 bases). Germline V gene data show CDR1 as DFQATT and CDR2 as SNEGSKA (reference sequence). V was clipped by 3 bases and J by 5 bases, with 28 bases between them. This CDR3 spans 18 amino acids. The chain's CDR3 is CSASGPHGERLELETQYF. CDR3 coding DNA: TGCAGTGCTAGCGGGCCTCATGGGGAAAGACTAGAGTTGGAGACCCAGTACTTC.

This clone was picked up a small number of times. J is TRBJ2-7 and V is TRBV11-2; no reliable D call. The CDR3 runs 14 residues. The V end lost 1 base, the J end lost 2 bases, and 9 bases lay between the germline ends. Germline assignment: CDR1 SGHAT and CDR2 FQNNGV. The CDR3 sequence is CASSLGGKTYEQYF. CDR3 in DNA: TGTGCCAGCAGCTTAGGTGGGAAAACCTACGAGCAGTACTTC.

The V and J genes are TRBV5-4 and TRBJ2-2, with unresolved D. With 5 bases removed from V and 6 bases from J, the gap between germline ends came to 5 bases. This CDR3 contains 11 residues. The germline V gene has CDR1 SGHNT and CDR2 YYREEE (reference sequence). The CDR3: CASRSSGELFF. The CDR3 DNA follows: TGTGCCAGCAGGAGTTCCGGGGAGCTGTTTTTT. The full variable domain, its missing parts supplied by reference TRBV5-4 and TRBJ2-2, is ETGVTQSPTHLIKTRGQQVTLRCSSQSGHNTVSWYQQALGQGPQFIFQYYREEENGRGNFPPRFSGLQFPNYSSELNVNALELDDSALYLCASRSSGELFFGEGSRLTVL.

This clone was found a few times. The chain has TRBV6-2 or TRBV6-3 and TRBJ2-7; D gene ambiguous. V shed 5 bases and J shed 3 bases, with 5 bases lying between them. The CDR3 is 11 amino acids. Per germline, CDR1 MNHEY and CDR2 SVGEGT. The chain's CDR3 is CASSNVYEQYF. DNA of the CDR3: TGTGCCAGCAGTAACGTCTACGAGCAGTACTTC.

This clone was seen a few times. The chain combines TRBV2 with TRBJ1-5; 9 positions agree with TRBD1. CDR1 is SNHLY, CDR2 FYNNEI, per germline. V lost 6 bases, J lost 7 bases, and 13 bases stayed unmatched. This CDR3 contains 16 residues. CDR3 loop: CASRGQGALFGQPQHF. The CDR3 nucleotides read TGTGCCAGCAGGGGACAGGGCGCCCTTTTCGGGCAGCCCCAGCATTTT.

This clone came up a few times. The chain combines TRBV6-2 or TRBV6-3 with TRBJ2-7; 7 positions match TRBD2. V trimming: 4 bases; J trimming: 6 bases; junction bases outside the gene matches: 9. This CDR3 is built from 14 residues. Germline assignment: CDR1 MNHEY and CDR2 SVGEGT. Here the CDR3 DNA reads TGTGCCAGCAGTTTCAGCGGGGCGGGATCCGAGCAGTACTTC. Translation gives CASSFSGAGSEQYF.

This clone came up a few times. The gene calls are TRBV5-4 and TRBJ2-3; 7 nucleotides match TRBD2. The V gene's germline CDR1 is SGHNT and CDR2 YYREEE (reference sequence). The CDR3 has 15 residues. J gave up 4 bases and V 2 bases, and 7 bases lay outside the gene matches. For the CDR3, the DNA is TGTGCCAGCAGCTTTTTCGGGGGGAGGGCAGATACGCAGTATTTT. Translated, it gives CASSFFGGRADTQYF.

A few counts support this clone. This rearrangement joins TRBV12-3 or TRBV12-4 to TRBJ2-1; no reliable D call. The CDR3 loop spans 12 amino acids. With 1 base removed from V and 10 bases from J, the gap between germline ends came to 8 bases. CDR3 residues: CASSLGWQEQFF. The CDR3 nucleotides are TGTGCCAGCAGTTTAGGATGGCAGGAGCAGTTCTTC.

The chain couples TRBV15 to TRBJ1-1, with a tentative D call TRBD1 (5 bases). The CDR3 totals 18 residues. Between the trimmed V and J ends, which lost 7 bases and 0 bases, there was a span of 24 bases. CDR1 is LNHNV and CDR2 is YYDKDF in the germline V gene (reference sequence). CDR3 bases: TGTGCCACCAAGCCCCGGCTCGTATCGACAGCGATGAACACTGAAGCTTTCTTT. Translation gives CATKPRLVSTAMNTEAFF.

This chain joins TRBV20-1 and TRBJ2-3, with D unclear. From germline, CDR1 is DFQATT and CDR2 SNEGSKA (reference sequence). This CDR3 spans 15 amino acids. V gave up 2 bases and J gave up 2 bases, with 14 bases separating them. Written as DNA, the CDR3 is TGCAGTGCTAGAACGGCGGCCCCACCCACAGATACGCAGTATTTT. As protein: CSARTAAPPTDTQYF.

Note on this clone: One base away lies a much larger clone, so this may be a sequencing read error. Other DNA sequences in the same sample also yield this CDR3. This rearrangement joins TRBV2 to TRBJ2-7, with D tentatively TRBD2 (6 bases). V was shortened by 1 base and J by 0 bases, with 10 bases between the two germline ends. The CDR3 is 15 amino acids. The germline V gene encodes CDR1 SNHLY and CDR2 FYNNEI. This CDR3 reads CASSEELADSYEQYF. DNA for the CDR3: TGTGCCAGCAGTGAAGAACTAGCTGACTCCTACGAGCAGTACTTC.

By share, this clone ranks as medium-sized. CDR3 in DNA: TGCAGCGTTTTGCGGGAGGGAGTTGGAAAGGCCAACGTCCTGACTTTC. Its protein product is CSVLREGVGKANVLTF. J is TRBJ2-6 and V is TRBV29-1, with 9 bases matching TRBD2. Germline CDR1 reads SQVTM; CDR2 reads ANQGSEA. J gave up 6 bases and V 5 bases, and 11 bases lay outside the gene matches. The CDR3 sequence is 16 residues long. The complete variable domain, with remaining parts taken from reference TRBV29-1 and TRBJ2-6, reads SAVISQKPSRDICQRGTSLTIQCQVDSQVTMMFWYRQQPGQSLTLIATANQGSEATYESGFVIDKFPISRPNLTFSTLTVSNMSPEDSSIYLCSVLREGVGKANVLTFGAGSRLTVL.

The CDR3 region has the DNA TGCGCCAGCAGCCAAGACTGGGCCTCCTACGAGCAGTACTTC. Translating gives CASSQDWASYEQYF. The chain couples TRBV4-3 to TRBJ2-7; D remains unclear. The CDR3 extends over 14 amino acids. Germline V lookup: CDR1 LGHNA, CDR2 YSLEER. Trimming cost V 0 bases and J 0 bases, with 6 bases left between them.

The chain employs TRBV6-1 and TRBJ1-2; 9 bases match TRBD1. Germline CDR1 MNHNS, CDR2 SASEGT. Germline trimming cut 8 bases from V and 8 bases from J; bases unmatched to any gene: 9. CDR3 length: 13 amino acids. CDR3 residues: CASQTSGTGGYTF. CDR3 coding DNA: TGTGCCAGCCAGACGTCCGGGACAGGGGGCTACACCTTC.

This chain links TRBV6-6 with TRBJ1-3; possibly TRBD1 for D (6 bases). Trimming pared 0 bases from V and 5 bases from J, leaving 14 bases between. This CDR3 is built from 16 residues. Per the germline V gene, CDR1 is MNHNY and CDR2 is SVGAGI (reference sequence). The chain's CDR3 is CASSYSTQGSRNTIYF. The CDR3 DNA reads as TGTGCCAGCAGTTACTCGACACAGGGAAGTCGAAACACCATATATTTT.

The chain combines TRBV11-2 with TRBJ2-7; TRBD1 agrees at 8 bases. The CDR3 length is 14 residues. V lost 10 bases and J lost 5; bases outside the gene matches: 13. The V gene's germline CDR1 is SGHAT and CDR2 FQNNGV. The CDR3 sequence: CATQGVSGTHEQYF. The CDR3 DNA follows: TGTGCCACACAGGGGGTCTCGGGGACCCACGAGCAGTACTTC.

The chain links TRBV20-1 to TRBJ1-5; D ambiguous. The CDR3 spans 14 residues. In germline, CDR1 is DFQATT, CDR2 SNEGSKA (reference sequence). The germline V and J ends were trimmed by 5 bases and 2 bases, with 13 bases remaining between them. In DNA, the CDR3 is TGCAGTGCTGTATACTCCGGACGCAATCAGCCCCAGCATTTT. Translated, it gives CSAVYSGRNQPQHF.

This clone has more than one count but fewer than ten. CDR3 region: CASSSRPSSYEQYF. The CDR3, as DNA: TGTGCCAGCAGTTCCAGGCCGAGCTCCTACGAGCAGTACTTC. This chain joins TRBV12-3 or TRBV12-4 and TRBJ2-7; D uncertain. The CDR3 length is 14 residues. V was shortened by 4 bases and J by 0 bases, with 10 bases between the two germline ends.